Sequencing of this T cell receptor beta chain was carried out in a study of T cells in Graves' hyperthyroidism and ophthalmopathy. TCR beta CDR3 regions were amplified from RNA transcripts. Primed by the HTBI set, a first-round RT-PCR was run on the TCR CDR3. Each CDR3 protein gets one entry after TCRdb re-called the multiplex PCR reads with MiXCR. The repertoire includes more than 300,000 distinct CDR3 sequences, 14% of them detected once, and 15% to 20% sits in the top ten. With V trimmed by 2 bases and J by 0 bases, 5 bases remained unmatched. Germline V gives CDR1 GTSNPN, CDR2 SVGIG (reference sequence). This CDR3 is 15 amino acids long. This clonotype was observed a handful of times.

The source material was blood. This chain joins TRBV30 and TRBJ2-3, with TRBD1 matching 7 bases. This receptor was identified in a woman aged 25 to 39 with Graves' ophthalmopathy. This chain's CDR3 is CAWSPRGYSTDTQYF. CDR3 bases: TGTGCCTGGAGTCCCAGGGGGTATAGCACAGATACGCAGTATTTT.